This T cell receptor beta chain was identified during a study of T cell responses to AZD1222 COVID-19 vaccine. Study-level points and caveats: Without day 14 samples, only post-peak T cell repertoires were studied. AZD1222 recipients seropositive at baseline numbered only five to seven. Reports say nearly half of spike-specific TCRs go after unmutated variant regions. The donor cohort was predominantly white British with a female majority, and clonal diversity may have been underestimated.

About this clone itself: Its matching antigen is unknown.

This table comes from immunoSEQ multiplex PCR, and its TCRdb copy is limited to in-frame clones, with some not included. The sample includes more than 85,000 clones, more than 70% of them seen just once. Trimming cost V 3 bases and J 6 bases, with 14 bases left between them. CDR1 is SGHDN, CDR2 FVKESK, per germline. The CDR3 has 14 amino acids. The chain employs TRBV14 and TRBJ1-1; weak D call: TRBD1 (5 bases). The TCR originated in an adult in good health. Material: peripheral blood, obtained on day 0 of AZD1222 vaccination. This CDR3 is CASSQAGIHAEAFF. CDR3 in DNA: TGTGCCAGCAGCCAGGCAGGGATTCACGCTGAAGCTTTCTTT.